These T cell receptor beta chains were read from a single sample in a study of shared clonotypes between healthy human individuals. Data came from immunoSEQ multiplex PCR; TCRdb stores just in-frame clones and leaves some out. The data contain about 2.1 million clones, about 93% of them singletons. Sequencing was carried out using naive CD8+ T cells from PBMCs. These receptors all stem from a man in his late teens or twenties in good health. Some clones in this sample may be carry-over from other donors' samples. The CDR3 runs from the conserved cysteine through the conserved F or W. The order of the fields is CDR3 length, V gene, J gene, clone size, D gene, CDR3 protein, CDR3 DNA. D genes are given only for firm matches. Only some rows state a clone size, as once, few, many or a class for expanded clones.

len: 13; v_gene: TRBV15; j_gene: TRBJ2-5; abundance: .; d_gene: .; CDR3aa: CATSSRVSETQYF; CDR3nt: TGTGCCACCAGCTCCCGCGTCAGTGAGACCCAGTACTTC
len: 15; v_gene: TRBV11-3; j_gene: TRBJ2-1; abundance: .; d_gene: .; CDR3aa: CASSSHRLGGNEQFF; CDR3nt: TGTGCCAGCAGCTCCCACCGTTTGGGTGGCAATGAGCAGTTCTTC
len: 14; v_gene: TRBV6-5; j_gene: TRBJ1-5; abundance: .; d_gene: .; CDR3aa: CASSYGQINQPQHF; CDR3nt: TGTGCCAGCAGTTACGGTCAGATTAATCAGCCCCAGCATTTT
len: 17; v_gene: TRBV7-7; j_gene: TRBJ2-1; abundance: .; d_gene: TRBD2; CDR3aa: CASSSGLAGGPDNEQFF; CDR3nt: TGTGCCAGCAGCTCCGGACTAGCGGGAGGGCCGGACAATGAGCAGTTCTTC
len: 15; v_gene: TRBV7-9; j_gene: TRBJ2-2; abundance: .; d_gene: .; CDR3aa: CASSLAGSANGELFF; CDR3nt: TGTGCCAGCAGCTTAGCCGGGAGCGCCAACGGGGAGCTGTTTTTT
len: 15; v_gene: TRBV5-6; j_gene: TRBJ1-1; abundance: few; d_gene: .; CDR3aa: CASSYPSGAGTEAFF; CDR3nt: TGTGCCAGCAGCTATCCGAGTGGAGCGGGCACTGAAGCTTTCTTT
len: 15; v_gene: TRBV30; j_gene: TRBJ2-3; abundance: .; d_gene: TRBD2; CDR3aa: CAWSPSGSLTDTQYF; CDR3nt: TGTGCCTGGAGTCCTAGCGGGAGTTTGACAGATACGCAGTATTTT
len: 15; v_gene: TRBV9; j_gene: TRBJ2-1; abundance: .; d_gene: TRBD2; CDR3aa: CASSGRGLATDEQFF; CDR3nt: TGTGCCAGCAGCGGCCGGGGACTAGCTACCGATGAGCAGTTCTTC
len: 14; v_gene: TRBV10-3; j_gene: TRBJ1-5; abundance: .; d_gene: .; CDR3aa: CAISAGLGNQPQHF; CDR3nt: TGTGCCATCAGTGCAGGTTTGGGCAATCAGCCCCAGCATTTT
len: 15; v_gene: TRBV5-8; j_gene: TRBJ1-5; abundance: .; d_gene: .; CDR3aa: CASIMGGYSNQPQHF; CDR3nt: TGTGCCAGCATCATGGGAGGGTATAGCAATCAGCCCCAGCATTTT
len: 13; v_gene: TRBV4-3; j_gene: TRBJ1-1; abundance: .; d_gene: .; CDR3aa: CASSQSYRGEAFF; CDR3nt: TGCGCCAGCAGCCAGTCATATCGGGGTGAAGCTTTCTTT
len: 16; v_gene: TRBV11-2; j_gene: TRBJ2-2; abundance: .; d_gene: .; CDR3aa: CASSSPKMGSTGELFF; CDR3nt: TGTGCCAGCAGCTCACCTAAAATGGGATCCACCGGGGAGCTGTTTTTT
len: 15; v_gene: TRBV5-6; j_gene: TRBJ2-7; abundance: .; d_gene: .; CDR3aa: CASSLGAGSGYEQYF; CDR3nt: TGTGCCAGCAGTCTCGGAGCAGGGAGCGGCTACGAGCAGTACTTC
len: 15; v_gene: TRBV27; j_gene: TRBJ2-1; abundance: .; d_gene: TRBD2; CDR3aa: CASSLAAGLVGEQFF; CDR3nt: TGTGCCAGCAGTTTAGCCGCCGGACTAGTCGGTGAGCAGTTCTTC
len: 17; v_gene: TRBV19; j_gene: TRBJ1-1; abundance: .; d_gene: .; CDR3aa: CASSIGPAGHPNTEAFF; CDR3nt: TGTGCCAGTAGTATAGGTCCGGCAGGACATCCGAACACTGAAGCTTTCTTT
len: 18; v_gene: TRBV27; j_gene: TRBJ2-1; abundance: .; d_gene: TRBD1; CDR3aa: CASSLYSRTGGLGNEQFF; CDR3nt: TGTGCCAGCAGTTTATACTCCCGGACAGGGGGCTTAGGCAATGAGCAGTTCTTC
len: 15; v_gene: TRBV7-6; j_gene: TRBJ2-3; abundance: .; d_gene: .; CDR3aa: CASTSHPGRTDTQYF; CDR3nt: TGTGCCAGCACCTCGCACCCGGGCCGCACAGATACGCAGTATTTT
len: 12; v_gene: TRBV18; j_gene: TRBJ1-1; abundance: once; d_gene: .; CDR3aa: CASSPSGSGAFF; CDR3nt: TGTGCCAGCTCACCATCGGGCTCTGGGGCTTTCTTT
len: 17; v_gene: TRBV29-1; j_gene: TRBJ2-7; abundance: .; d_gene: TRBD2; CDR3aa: CSVKGTALSGSSYEQYF; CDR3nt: TGCAGCGTTAAGGGAACCGCACTTAGCGGGAGCTCCTACGAGCAGTACTTC
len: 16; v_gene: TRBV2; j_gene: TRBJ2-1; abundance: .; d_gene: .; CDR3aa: CASSDPIRLYINEQFF; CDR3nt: TGTGCCAGCAGTGACCCTATAAGACTCTACATCAATGAGCAGTTCTTC
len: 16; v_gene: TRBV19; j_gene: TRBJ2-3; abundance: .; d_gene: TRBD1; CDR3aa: CASSYARQGYTDTQYF; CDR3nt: TGTGCCAGTAGCTACGCGAGACAGGGCTACACAGATACGCAGTATTTT
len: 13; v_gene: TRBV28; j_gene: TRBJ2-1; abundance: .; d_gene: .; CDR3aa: CASSPHGLNEQFF; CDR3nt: TGTGCCAGCAGTCCCCACGGACTTAATGAGCAGTTCTTC
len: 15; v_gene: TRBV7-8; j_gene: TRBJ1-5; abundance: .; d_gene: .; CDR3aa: CASSFDSSWNQPQHF; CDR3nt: TGTGCCAGCAGCTTTGACAGTTCCTGGAATCAGCCCCAGCATTTT
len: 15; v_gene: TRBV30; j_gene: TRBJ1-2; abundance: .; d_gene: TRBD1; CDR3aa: CAWDLRGRGTSGYTF; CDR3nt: TGTGCCTGGGATCTACGTGGCAGGGGGACGAGTGGCTACACCTTC
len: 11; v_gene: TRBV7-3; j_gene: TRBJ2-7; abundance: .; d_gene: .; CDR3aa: CASSRIYEQYF; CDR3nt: TGTGCCAGCAGCCGGATCTACGAGCAGTACTTC
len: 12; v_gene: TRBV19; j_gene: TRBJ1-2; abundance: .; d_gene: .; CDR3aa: CASSASYYGYTF; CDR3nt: TGTGCCAGTAGTGCCAGCTACTATGGCTACACCTTC
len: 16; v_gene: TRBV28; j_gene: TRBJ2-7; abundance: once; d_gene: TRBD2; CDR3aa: CASRSRLAGIGHEQYF; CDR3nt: TGTGCCAGCAGGTCCCGACTAGCGGGAATAGGCCACGAGCAGTACTTC
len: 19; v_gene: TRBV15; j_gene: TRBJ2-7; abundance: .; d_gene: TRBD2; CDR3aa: CATSREGTSGRSGNYEQYF; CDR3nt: TGTGCCACCAGCAGAGAAGGGACTAGCGGGAGATCGGGGAACTACGAGCAGTACTTC
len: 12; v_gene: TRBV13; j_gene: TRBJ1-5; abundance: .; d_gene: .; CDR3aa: CASSLRDQPQHF; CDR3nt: TGTGCCAGCAGCTTACGAGATCAGCCCCAGCATTTT
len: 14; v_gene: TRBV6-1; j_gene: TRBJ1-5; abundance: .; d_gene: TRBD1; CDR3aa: CASHRGYSNQPQHF; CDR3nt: TGTGCCAGCCACAGGGGTTATAGCAATCAGCCCCAGCATTTT
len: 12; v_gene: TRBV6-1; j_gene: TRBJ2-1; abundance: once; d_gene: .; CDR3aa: CASSKPYNEQFF; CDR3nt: TGTGCCAGCAGCAAGCCCTACAATGAGCAGTTCTTC
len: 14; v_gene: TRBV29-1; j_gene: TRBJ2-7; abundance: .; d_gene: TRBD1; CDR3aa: CSVEGNRGSYEQYF; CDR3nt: TGCAGCGTTGAGGGAAACAGGGGATCTTACGAGCAGTACTTC
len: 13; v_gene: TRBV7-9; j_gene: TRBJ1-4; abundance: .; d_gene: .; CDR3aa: CASRSLTNEKLFF; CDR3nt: TGTGCCAGCAGGAGTCTGACTAATGAAAAACTGTTTTTT
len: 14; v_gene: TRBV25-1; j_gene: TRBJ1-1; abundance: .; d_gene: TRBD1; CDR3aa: CASNPGQSLTEAFF; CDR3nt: TGTGCCAGCAATCCGGGACAGAGCCTCACTGAAGCTTTCTTT
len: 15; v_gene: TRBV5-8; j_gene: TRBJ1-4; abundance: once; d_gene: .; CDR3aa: CASSPSGGTNEKLFF; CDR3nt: TGTGCCAGCAGCCCCTCGGGGGGAACTAATGAAAAACTGTTTTTT
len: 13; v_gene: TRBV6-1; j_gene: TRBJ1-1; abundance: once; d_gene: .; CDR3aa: CASSEISNTEAFF; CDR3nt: TGTGCCAGCAGTGAAATCAGTAACACTGAAGCTTTCTTT
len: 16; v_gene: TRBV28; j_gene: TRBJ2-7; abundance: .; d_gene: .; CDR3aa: CASSLQGLVITYEQYF; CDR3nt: TGTGCCAGCAGTTTACAGGGACTCGTAATTACCTACGAGCAGTACTTC
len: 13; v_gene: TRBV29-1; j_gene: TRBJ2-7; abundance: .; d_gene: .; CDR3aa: CSVVPDSTYEQYF; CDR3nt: TGCAGCGTTGTACCGGATTCTACCTACGAGCAGTACTTC
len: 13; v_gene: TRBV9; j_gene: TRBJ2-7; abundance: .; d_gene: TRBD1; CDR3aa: CASSPEWTGEQYF; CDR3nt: TGTGCCAGCAGCCCAGAATGGACAGGTGAGCAGTACTTC
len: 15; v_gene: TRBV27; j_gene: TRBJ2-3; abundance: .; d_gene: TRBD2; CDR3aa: CASSSPAGGQDTQYF; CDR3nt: TGTGCCAGCAGCTCTCCAGCGGGGGGCCAGGATACGCAGTATTTT
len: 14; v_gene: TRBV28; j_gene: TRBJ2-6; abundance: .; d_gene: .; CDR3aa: CASSLASGANVLTF; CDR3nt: TGTGCCAGCAGTTTGGCTTCTGGGGCCAACGTCCTGACTTTC
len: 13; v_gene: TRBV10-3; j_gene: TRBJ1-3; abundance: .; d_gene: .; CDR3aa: CAIRVDSGNTIYF; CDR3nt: TGTGCCATCAGAGTGGACTCTGGAAACACCATATATTTT
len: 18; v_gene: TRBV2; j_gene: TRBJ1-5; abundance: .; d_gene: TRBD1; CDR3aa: CASRFDRGRANSNQPQHF; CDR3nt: TGTGCCAGCAGGTTCGACAGGGGGCGGGCGAATAGCAATCAGCCCCAGCATTTT
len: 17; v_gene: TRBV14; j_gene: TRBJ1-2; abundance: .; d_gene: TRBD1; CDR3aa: CASSQTRTGDPIYGYTF; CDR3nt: TGTGCCAGCAGCCAAACCCGGACAGGGGATCCCATTTATGGCTACACCTTC
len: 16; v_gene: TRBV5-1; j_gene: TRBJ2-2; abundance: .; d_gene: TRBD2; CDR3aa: CASSWTSGGNTGELFF; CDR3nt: TGCGCCAGCAGCTGGACTAGCGGGGGCAACACCGGGGAGCTGTTTTTT
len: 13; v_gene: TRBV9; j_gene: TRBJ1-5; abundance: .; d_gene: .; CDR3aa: CASSPTGGQPQHF; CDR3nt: TGTGCCAGCAGCCCCACTGGGGGACAGCCCCAGCATTTT
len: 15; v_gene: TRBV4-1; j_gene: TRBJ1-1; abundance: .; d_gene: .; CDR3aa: CASSQSPRGNTEAFF; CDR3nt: TGCGCCAGCAGCCAATCGCCCAGGGGGAACACTGAAGCTTTCTTT
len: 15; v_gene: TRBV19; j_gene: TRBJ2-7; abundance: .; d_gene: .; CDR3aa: CASSIELEDYYEQYF; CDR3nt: TGTGCCAGTAGTATTGAACTAGAAGACTACTACGAGCAGTACTTC
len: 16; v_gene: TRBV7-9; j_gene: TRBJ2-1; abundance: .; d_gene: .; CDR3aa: CASSFGSKDPYNEQFF; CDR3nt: TGTGCCAGCAGCTTTGGATCAAAGGACCCCTACAATGAGCAGTTCTTC
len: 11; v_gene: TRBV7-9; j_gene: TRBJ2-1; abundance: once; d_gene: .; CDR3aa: CASSFTLEQFF; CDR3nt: TGTGCCAGCAGCTTCACATTGGAGCAGTTCTTC
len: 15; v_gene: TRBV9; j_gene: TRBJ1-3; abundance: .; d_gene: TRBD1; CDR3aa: CASSATGIAGNTIYF; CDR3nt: TGTGCCAGCAGCGCGACAGGGATCGCTGGAAACACCATATATTTT
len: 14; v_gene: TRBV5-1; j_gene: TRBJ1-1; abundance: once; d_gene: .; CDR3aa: CASRLSTLGTEAFF; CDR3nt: TGCGCCAGCAGGCTTAGTACGTTGGGGACTGAAGCTTTCTTT
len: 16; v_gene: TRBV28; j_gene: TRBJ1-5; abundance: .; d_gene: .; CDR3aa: CASSHDSGLGNQPQHF; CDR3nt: TGTGCCAGCAGTCACGACAGCGGACTTGGCAATCAGCCCCAGCATTTT
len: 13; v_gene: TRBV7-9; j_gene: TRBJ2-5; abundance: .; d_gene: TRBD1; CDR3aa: CASSTQGEETQYF; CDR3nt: TGTGCCAGCAGCACACAGGGGGAAGAGACCCAGTACTTC
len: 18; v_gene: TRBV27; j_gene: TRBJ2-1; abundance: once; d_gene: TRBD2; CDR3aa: CASSLSALAGGVHNEQFF; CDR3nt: TGTGCCAGCAGTTTATCGGCCCTAGCGGGGGGGGTACACAATGAGCAGTTCTTC
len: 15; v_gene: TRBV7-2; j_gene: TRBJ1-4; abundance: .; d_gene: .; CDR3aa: CASSPSQSTNEKLFF; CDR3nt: TGTGCCAGCAGCCCCTCGCAGAGTACTAATGAAAAACTGTTTTTT
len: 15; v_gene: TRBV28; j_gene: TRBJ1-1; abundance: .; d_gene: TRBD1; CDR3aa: CASTIYQGANTEAFF; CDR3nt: TGTGCCAGCACTATTTACCAGGGGGCCAACACTGAAGCTTTCTTT
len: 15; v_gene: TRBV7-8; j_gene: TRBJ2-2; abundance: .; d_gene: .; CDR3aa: CASSSDRANTGELFF; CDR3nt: TGTGCCAGCAGCTCGGACAGAGCGAACACCGGGGAGCTGTTTTTT
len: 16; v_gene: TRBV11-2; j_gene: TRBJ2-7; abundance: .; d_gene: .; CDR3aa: CASIGRGAGLPYEQYF; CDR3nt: TGTGCCAGCATCGGTAGGGGGGCAGGCCTCCCCTACGAGCAGTACTTC
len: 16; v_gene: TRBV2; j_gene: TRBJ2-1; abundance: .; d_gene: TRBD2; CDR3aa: CASSTTRTSGNNEQFF; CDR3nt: TGTGCCAGCAGTACCACTAGGACTAGCGGAAACAATGAGCAGTTCTTC